The TCR beta chain described here comes from a study of CD4 and CD8 cells across lung adenocarcinoma regions. Samples came from patients with localized non-small cell lung adenocarcinoma. TCRdb passed the PCR reads through MiXCR, listing each CDR3 protein once. The sample yields under 20,000 distinct CDR3 sequences, 46% seen once. The CDR3 totals 16 residues. Per germline, CDR1 SGDLS and CDR2 YYNGEE. J lost 4 bases, V lost 0 bases, and 8 bases had no gene match. This TCR was sampled from a male donor with lung adenocarcinoma. The CD4 and CD8 labels of this study may be unreliable. V is TRBV9 and J is TRBJ2-3; 7 nucleotides match TRBD2. Source material: CD4+ T cells from the margin of a lung tumor. The CDR3 spells CASSVDAGVPPDTQYF. CDR3 DNA: TGTGCCAGCAGCGTAGACGCGGGAGTCCCCCCAGATACGCAGTATTTT.